This note documents a single T cell receptor beta chain sequence. No antigen is known for it. Each TCR beta cDNA library carried unique molecular identifiers. It was from approximately 0.91 to 9.4 million T cells that 500,000 or so cDNA molecules came. TCRdb reprocessed the PCR reads with MiXCR, giving one entry per CDR3 protein. The profile shows about 570,000 distinct CDR3 sequences, under 40% of them singletons. This sample was included in a study of post-analysis software for immune sequencing data. Study-level findings and limits: Those with multiple sclerosis, the patient group, showed significantly lower normalized Chao1 diversity than controls. Patients had higher frequencies than controls of four to six TRBV segments, including TRBV5-6, TRBV5-1 and TRBV20-1. F measure grouped same-batch samples tightly together.

V dropped 3 bases and J dropped 7 bases, with 10 bases sitting between them. The CDR3 is 14 residues long. This rearrangement joins TRBV12-3 or TRBV12-4 to TRBJ1-6; D remains unclear. What was sequenced was blood. The sequence came from a girl aged 2 to 17 with multiple sclerosis. CDR3 sequence (DNA): TGTGCCAGCAGTTTTCCCTCTGAAAATTCACCCCTCCACTTT. As protein: CASSFPSENSPLHF.